Shown below are 21 T cell receptor beta chains from a single sample sequenced in a study of beta chain features in type 1 diabetes. Expressed TCRB transcripts were sequenced, since all the RNA that had been isolated was reverse transcribed. Sequencing was performed with immunoSEQ multiplex PCR; in TCRdb, only in-frame clones are kept and a portion is missing. The table includes under 900,000 clones, about a sixth detected once. The sequenced material came from naive CD4+ T cells from blood. The source is a woman younger than 30 in good health.

This clone has more than one count but fewer than ten. V is TRBV7-9 and J is TRBJ2-5; D gene ambiguous. Trimming stripped 5 bases from V and 0 bases from J, with 1 base between. CDR1 is SEHNR, CDR2 FQNEAQ, per germline (reference sequence). The CDR3 spans 11 residues. The chain's CDR3 is CASSNQETQYF. CDR3 sequence (DNA): TGTGCCAGCAGCAACCAAGAGACCCAGTACTTC.

This chain links TRBV27 with TRBJ2-5, with 14 bases fitting TRBD2. The ends lost 1 base at V and 5 bases at J; junction bases unmatched: 15. CDR1 and CDR2 from the germline V gene are MNHEY and SMNVEV (reference sequence). The CDR3 extends over 20 amino acids. This chain's CDR3 is CASSLYPPGLAGAGGETQYF. In DNA form, the CDR3 reads TGTGCCAGCAGTTTATACCCGCCGGGACTAGCGGGAGCGGGCGGGGAGACCCAGTACTTC.

The rearrangement joins TRBV6-5 to TRBJ2-7; 7 nucleotides match TRBD2. CDR1 and CDR2 (germline): MNHEY, SVGAGI. The V gene end was trimmed by 4 bases and the J gene end by 5 bases; junction bases not matched to a gene: 14. This CDR3 region has 16 residues. This CDR3 reads CASSSLGGRVGHEQYF. The CDR3 DNA reads TGTGCCAGCAGTTCCCTAGGAGGGAGGGTGGGCCACGAGCAGTACTTC.

This clone was counted only a few times. The gene calls are TRBV7-8 and TRBJ2-1; D not resolved. Germline V gene data show CDR1 as SGHVS and CDR2 as FQNEAQ. The CDR3 sequence is 14 residues long. V was shortened by 6 bases and J by 2 bases, with 11 bases between the two germline ends. The chain's CDR3 is CASSSLGPYNEQFF. CDR3 nucleotide sequence: TGTGCCAGCAGTTCCCTAGGGCCCTACAATGAGCAGTTCTTC.

The genes are TRBV5-4 and TRBJ2-6; 7 positions agree with TRBD2. Germline values: CDR1 SGHNT, CDR2 YYREEE (reference sequence). This CDR3 comprises 16 residues. Losses at the gene ends were 1 base for V and 3 bases for J; bases not matched to a gene: 4. DNA of the CDR3: TGTGCCAGCAGCTTGTTGCGGGGGAATGGGGCCAACGTCCTGACTTTC. It is translated as CASSLLRGNGANVLTF.

The rearrangement links TRBV28 to TRBJ2-1; perhaps TRBD2 as D (6 bases). CDR1 and CDR2 (germline): MDHEN, SYDVKM. V shed 1 base and J shed 6 bases, with 13 bases lying between them. The CDR3 runs to 15 residues. The CDR3 here is CASSLSGLGTNEQFF. Written as DNA, the CDR3 is TGTGCCAGCAGTTTATCGGGACTCGGGACCAATGAGCAGTTCTTC. Supplemented by reference TRBV28 and TRBJ2-1, the full variable domain reads DVKVTQSSRYLVKRTGEKVFLECVQDMDHENMFWYRQDPGLGLRLIYFSYDVKMKEKGDIPEGYSVSREKKERFSLILESASTNQTSMYLCASSLSGLGTNEQFFGPGTRLTVL.

CDR3 in DNA: TGTGCCAGCCGATCACGCCGACTAGCGGGAACTGGGAACGAGCAGTACTTC. Protein product: CASRSRRLAGTGNEQYF. The J gene is TRBJ2-7, the V gene TRBV28; 11 bases are a match to TRBD2. V trimming: 8 bases; J trimming: 5 bases; junction bases outside the gene matches: 17. The CDR3 has 17 residues. The germline CDR1 and CDR2 sequences are MDHEN and SYDVKM.

J is TRBJ1-3 and V is TRBV7-9; D not resolved. Trimming stripped 5 bases from V and 7 bases from J, with 12 bases between. The CDR3 consists of 13 residues. In germline, CDR1 is SEHNR, CDR2 FQNEAQ (reference sequence). The CDR3 spells CASSDGRGNTIYF. As DNA, the CDR3 is TGTGCCAGCAGCGACGGGCGAGGGAACACCATATATTTT. Full variable domain (outside the CDR3, taken from reference TRBV7-9 and TRBJ1-3): DTGVSQNPRHKITKRGQNVTFRCDPISEHNRLYWYRQTLGQGPEFLTYFQNEAQLEKSRLLSDRFSAERPKGSFSTLEIQRTEQGDSAMYLCASSDGRGNTIYFGEGSWLTVV.

V usage is TRBV10-3 and J usage is TRBJ1-2; D possibly corresponds to TRBD1 (6 bases). The V end was cut by 4 bases, the J end by 10 bases, with 16 bases between. The germline gives CDR1 ENHRY, CDR2 SYGVKD. The CDR3 extends over 13 amino acids. CDR3 region: CAISVGDTLYYTF. CDR3 bases: TGTGCCATCAGTGTTGGGGACACTTTATACTACACCTTC.

The sample holds a few counts of this clone. The chain links TRBV5-1 to TRBJ2-7; D remains ambiguous. The germline CDR1 and CDR2 sequences are SGHRS and YFSETQ. This CDR3 has 14 amino acids. The ends were cut back, 0 bases at V and 0 bases at J, with 7 bases in the middle. The CDR3 here is CASSLGAASYEQYF. The CDR3 region has the DNA TGCGCCAGCAGCTTGGGCGCGGCCTCCTACGAGCAGTACTTC.

With regard to this clone: At one of its ends the junction is not consistent with the germline gene, which may arise from a read error. CDR3 coding DNA: TGTGCTAGCAGCCGGGGACAGGGAGCCACAGATACGCAGTATTTT. Its translation is CASSRGQGATDTQYF. The V gene is TRBV7-7, the J gene TRBJ2-3; 9 bases agree with TRBD1. Germline V gives CDR1 SSHAT, CDR2 FNYEAQ (reference sequence). This CDR3 region has 15 residues.

This clone came up a few times. The chain recombines TRBV5-1 with TRBJ2-7, with 15 positions matching TRBD2. This CDR3 is 16 amino acids long. Unmatched junction bases numbered 4, after V lost 2 bases and J lost 4 bases. Germline V lookup: CDR1 SGHRS, CDR2 YFSETQ. The CDR3 loop reads CASSFLGLAGGYEQYF. The DNA for the CDR3 is TGCGCCAGCAGCTTCCTGGGACTAGCGGGAGGATACGAGCAGTACTTC.

This clone showed up just a few times. The same CDR3 arises from other DNA sequences in this sample as well. The J gene is TRBJ2-1, the V gene TRBV18; 7 bases align to TRBD1. Trimming at V came to 2 bases and at J to 3 bases, leaving 1 base not matched to a gene. Germline V lookup: CDR1 KGHSH, CDR2 LQKENI. The CDR3 loop spans 14 amino acids. CDR3 nucleotides: TGTGCCAGCTCACCAAGGGACAGCTACAATGAGCAGTTCTTC. Amino acids: CASSPRDSYNEQFF.

The CDR3 here is CASVPGQGADTQYF. The CDR3 DNA reads TGCGCCAGCGTACCGGGACAGGGGGCGGATACGCAGTATTTT. The chain links TRBV4-1 to TRBJ2-3, with 12 nucleotides matching TRBD1. Germline values: CDR1 MGHRA, CDR2 YSYEKL. The CDR3 extends over 14 amino acids. With V trimmed by 8 bases and J by 6 bases, 6 bases remained unmatched.

This clone occurred a few times. This CDR3 is CASSTAGGNGELFF. The DNA for the CDR3 is TGTGCCAGCAGTACAGCGGGAGGGAACGGGGAGCTGTTTTTT. The rearrangement joins TRBV28 to TRBJ2-2; 10 bases are a match to TRBD2. V shed 5 bases and J 7 bases; nucleotides not matched to a gene: 4. CDR1 and CDR2 from the germline V gene are MDHEN and SYDVKM. This CDR3 has 14 residues.

The chain has TRBV15 and TRBJ2-5, with D tentatively TRBD1 or TRBD2 (6 bases each). Deletions cut 1 base from V and 5 bases from J, with 20 bases between. CDR1 is LNHNV and CDR2 is YYDKDF in the germline V gene (reference sequence). The CDR3 spans 17 residues. Here the CDR3 reads CATSRGGAEPDLETQYF. The DNA for the CDR3 is TGTGCCACCAGCAGAGGGGGGGCCGAGCCAGATCTGGAGACCCAGTACTTC.

This clone was seen only once. The V gene is TRBV18, the J gene TRBJ2-7, with D possibly being TRBD1 (6 bases). This CDR3 has 12 amino acids. Trimming removed 3 bases at V and 6 bases at J, with 9 bases between. Germline V gene sequence: CDR1 KGHSH, CDR2 LQKENI. The DNA of the CDR3 is TGTGCCAGCTCACCCACAGGGCTCGAGCAGTACTTC. Amino acids: CASSPTGLEQYF.

The chain employs TRBV7-3 and TRBJ2-7; 10 nucleotides align to TRBD1. The CDR3 contains 14 residues. Germline CDR1 and CDR2: SGHTA and FQGTGA. The J segment lost 3 bases and the V segment lost 6 bases, leaving 5 bases of the junction unmatched. CDR3 sequence reads: CASRPGTGDYEQYF. The CDR3, as DNA: TGTGCCAGCAGGCCCGGGACAGGGGACTACGAGCAGTACTTC.

This chain uses TRBV2 with TRBJ2-2; 7 positions match TRBD1. The germline V gene has CDR1 SNHLY and CDR2 FYNNEI. Unmatched junction bases numbered 9, after V lost 7 bases and J lost 4 bases. This CDR3 contains 15 residues. For the CDR3, the DNA is TGTGCCAGCACAAACAGGGGTTCCACCACCGGGGAGCTGTTTTTT. This translates into CASTNRGSTTGELFF.

CDR3 loop: CAISEGDRGSSGNTIYF. Written as DNA, the CDR3 is TGTGCCATCAGTGAAGGGGACAGGGGGAGCTCTGGAAACACCATATATTTT. V gene TRBV10-3 combines with J gene TRBJ1-3; 11 bases line up with TRBD1. The CDR3 sequence is 17 residues long. Germline CDR1 reads ENHRY; CDR2 reads SYGVKD. V lost 3 bases, J lost 0 bases, and 4 bases stayed unmatched.

The CDR3 sequence is CASSIPGTGSYEQYF. The DNA of the CDR3 is TGTGCCAGTAGTATACCCGGGACAGGGTCCTACGAGCAGTACTTC. The chain has TRBV19 and TRBJ2-7; 9 positions agree with TRBD1. Trimming at V came to 2 bases and at J to 1 base, leaving 3 bases not matched to a gene. Per germline, CDR1 LNHDA and CDR2 SQIVND (reference sequence). The CDR3 is 15 residues long.